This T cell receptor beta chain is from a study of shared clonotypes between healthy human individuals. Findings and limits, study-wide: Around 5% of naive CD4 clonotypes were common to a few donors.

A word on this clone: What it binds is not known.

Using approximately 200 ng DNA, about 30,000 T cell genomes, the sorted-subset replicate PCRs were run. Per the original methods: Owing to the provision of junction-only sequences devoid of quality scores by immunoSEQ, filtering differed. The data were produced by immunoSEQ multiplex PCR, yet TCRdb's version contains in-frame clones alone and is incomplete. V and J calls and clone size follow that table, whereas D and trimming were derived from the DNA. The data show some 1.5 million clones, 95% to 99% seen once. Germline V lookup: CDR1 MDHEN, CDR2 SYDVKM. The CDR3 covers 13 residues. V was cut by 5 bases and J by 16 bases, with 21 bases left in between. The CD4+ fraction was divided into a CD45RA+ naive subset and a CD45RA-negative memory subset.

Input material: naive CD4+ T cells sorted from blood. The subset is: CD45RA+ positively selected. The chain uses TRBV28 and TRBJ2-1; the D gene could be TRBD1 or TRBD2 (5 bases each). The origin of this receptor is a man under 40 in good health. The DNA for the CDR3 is TGTGCCAGCAGTACCAAATCCGGGACGGGGAGATTCTTC. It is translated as CASSTKSGTGRFF.